Each of the 30 T cell receptor beta chains below was sequenced from the same sample in a study of blood T cell repertoires in COVID-19. Assay used: immunoSEQ multiplex PCR; TCRdb lists only in-frame clones, some missing. This table holds approximately 31,000 clones, 85% found once. Input material: peripheral blood. All receptors derive from a woman aged 55-69 years with active COVID-19.

The rearrangement uses TRBV5-1 and TRBJ2-3, with D possibly matching TRBD2 (6 bases). V lost 0 bases, J lost 0 bases, and 8 bases lay in between. CDR1 SGHRS and CDR2 YFSETQ come from the germline V gene. CDR3 length: 15 residues. The CDR3 spells CASSLAGASTDTQYF. CDR3 bases: TGCGCCAGCAGCTTGGCGGGAGCAAGCACAGATACGCAGTATTTT.

This chain joins TRBV5-8 and TRBJ1-5, with D perhaps matching TRBD1 (5 bases). The CDR3 is 13 amino acids. Germline CDR1 SGHTS, CDR2 YDEGEE. V shed 5 bases and J shed 4 bases, with 10 bases lying between them. The CDR3 spells CASREKGNQPQHF. CDR3 nucleotides: TGTGCCAGCAGGGAAAAGGGGAATCAGCCCCAGCATTTT. The whole variable domain, filled in from reference TRBV5-8 and TRBJ1-5, reads EAGVTQSPTHLIKTRGQQATLRCSPISGHTSVYWYQQALGLGLQFLLWYDEGEERNRGNFPPRFSGRQFPNYSSELNVNALELEDSALYLCASREKGNQPQHFGDGTRLSIL.

The chain combines TRBV2 with TRBJ2-3, with a tentative D call TRBD1 (5 bases). V was cut by 8 bases and J by 4 bases, with 19 bases left in between. Germline loops: CDR1 SNHLY, CDR2 FYNNEI. The CDR3 has 15 residues. The CDR3 DNA follows: TGTGCCAGCGGACGCCCCTCCAGGGCGGCAGATACGCAGTATTTT. Encoded protein: CASGRPSRAADTQYF.

This clone counts as medium-sized. The V call is TRBV5-1, the J call TRBJ1-4; 9 bases agree with TRBD1. The germline V gene encodes CDR1 SGHRS and CDR2 YFSETQ. The V segment lost 5 bases and the J segment 5 bases; nucleotides outside the gene matches: 7. The CDR3 has 15 residues. The DNA of the CDR3 is TGCGCCAGCAGGGACAGGGGCTTCTCAAATGAAAAACTGTTTTTT. This sequence encodes CASRDRGFSNEKLFF. The whole variable domain, remainder taken from reference TRBV5-1 and TRBJ1-4, is KAGVTQTPRYLIKTRGQQVTLSCSPISGHRSVSWYQQTPGQGLQFLFEYFSETQRNKGNFPGRFSGRQFSNSRSEMNVSTLELGDSALYLCASRDRGFSNEKLFFGSGTQLSVL.

The chain combines TRBV5-1 with TRBJ2-7; a weak D match, TRBD2 (5 bases). Per the germline V gene, CDR1 is SGHRS and CDR2 is YFSETQ. This CDR3 has 14 residues. The V end was cut by 4 bases, the J end by 2 bases, with 13 bases between. CDR3 protein: CASSTNPGTYEQYF. The CDR3 nucleotides read TGCGCCAGCAGCACAAATCCGGGAACCTACGAGCAGTACTTC.

This chain joins TRBV2 and TRBJ1-1; D not resolved. This CDR3 spans 13 amino acids. Per the germline V gene, CDR1 is SNHLY and CDR2 is FYNNEI. V was trimmed by 4 bases and J by 1 base, leaving 7 bases between them. The CDR3 nucleotides read TGTGCCAGCAGTGTTTGGAGGAACACTGAAGCTTTCTTT. Residues: CASSVWRNTEAFF.

The chain uses TRBV5-1 and TRBJ2-1, with TRBD2 matching over 7 bases. The junction had 2 bases not matched to a gene; V was cut back by 2 bases and J by 9 bases. The germline V gene has CDR1 SGHRS and CDR2 YFSETQ. The CDR3 is 12 amino acids. This CDR3 is CASSFREGEQFF. The CDR3 region has the DNA TGCGCCAGCAGCTTCAGGGAGGGTGAGCAGTTCTTC.

The V call is TRBV24-1, the J call TRBJ2-3; 11 nucleotides match TRBD1. V dropped 3 bases and J dropped 3; count of bases not matched to a gene: 4. From germline, CDR1 is KGHDR and CDR2 SFDVKD. The CDR3 has 16 residues. CDR3 bases: TGTGCCACCAGTGATCCGGGACAGGGGGGTACAGATACGCAGTATTTT. Its protein is CATSDPGQGGTDTQYF.

This clone has just a few counts. V usage is TRBV7-3 and J usage is TRBJ2-3; the match to TRBD1 covers 9 bases. The CDR3 sequence is 16 residues long. CDR1 and CDR2 (germline): SGHTA, FQGTGA. J gave up 8 bases and V 0 bases, and 9 bases lay outside the gene matches. The CDR3 is CASSLTQGQGGGTQYF. In DNA form, the CDR3 reads TGTGCCAGCAGCTTAACCCAGGGACAGGGAGGGGGTACGCAGTATTTT.

The chain joins TRBV7-2 to TRBJ2-1; 14 bases are a match to TRBD2. After removal of 4 bases from V and 0 bases from J, the junction contained 5 bases not matched to a gene. The CDR3 has 18 residues. Germline V gives CDR1 SGHTA, CDR2 FQGNSA. Here the CDR3 reads CASSSGLAGGISYNEQFF. As DNA, the CDR3 is TGTGCCAGCAGCTCTGGACTAGCGGGAGGTATCTCCTACAATGAGCAGTTCTTC.

J is TRBJ2-2 and V is TRBV2; tentative D call: TRBD1 (6 bases). The CDR3 sequence is 13 residues long. Germline-derived CDR1 and CDR2 are SNHLY and FYNNEI. V was cut by 6 bases and J by 6 bases, with 11 bases left in between. The DNA of the CDR3 is TGTGCCAGCAGGACAGGTCCCCCCGGGGAGCTGTTTTTT. Translation gives CASRTGPPGELFF.

V usage is TRBV4-1 and J usage is TRBJ1-3; unclear D gene. V was trimmed by 0 bases and J by 4 bases, leaving 13 bases between them. In germline, CDR1 is MGHRA, CDR2 YSYEKL. The CDR3 runs to 16 residues. DNA of the CDR3: TGCGCCAGCAGCCAAGAGTTTCCCCCCGCGGGAAACACCATATATTTT. Translated: CASSQEFPPAGNTIYF.

The rearrangement joins TRBV10-1 to TRBJ2-2, with 7 nucleotides matching TRBD2. Germline V gene lookup returns CDR1 WNHNN and CDR2 SYGVQD (reference sequence). The ends lost 2 bases at V and 4 bases at J; junction bases unmatched: 4. This CDR3 comprises 15 residues. The CDR3 loop is CASSEKAGSTGELFF. Written as DNA, the CDR3 is TGCGCCAGCAGTGAGAAAGCGGGGAGCACCGGGGAGCTGTTTTTT.

Only one count was recorded for this clone. The chain links TRBV5-6 to TRBJ2-7; 9 bases are shared with TRBD2. Germline lookup yields CDR1 SGHDT and CDR2 YYEEEE. Trimming at V came to 7 bases and at J to 3 bases, leaving 11 bases not matched to a gene. The CDR3 has 15 amino acids. The CDR3 loop is CASAGLSTSGYEQYF. In DNA form, the CDR3 reads TGTGCCAGCGCGGGACTTTCGACTAGCGGCTACGAGCAGTACTTC.

The chain recombines TRBV7-3 with TRBJ2-1, with 12 bases fitting TRBD2. J was trimmed by 9 bases and V by 2 bases; bases with no gene match: 8. Germline-derived CDR1 and CDR2 are SGHTA and FQGTGA. The CDR3 totals 16 residues. This CDR3 reads CASSLGSSGGAGEQFF. CDR3 coding DNA: TGTGCCAGCAGCTTAGGGTCTAGCGGGGGGGCTGGTGAGCAGTTCTTC.

The rearrangement uses TRBV18 and TRBJ2-5; D is perhaps TRBD1 (6 bases). This CDR3 spans 14 amino acids. Germline CDR1 reads KGHSH; CDR2 reads LQKENI. Trimming stripped 6 bases from V and 4 bases from J, with 15 bases between. The CDR3 DNA is TGTGCCAGCTCCCGAGGACAGACCCCAGAGACCCAGTACTTC. This gives the protein CASSRGQTPETQYF.

The chain combines TRBV20-1 with TRBJ1-1; a weak D match, TRBD1 (5 bases). This CDR3 region has 13 residues. Germline CDR1 is DFQATT and CDR2 is SNEGSKA (reference sequence). V was trimmed by 3 bases and J by 4 bases, leaving 12 bases between them. The CDR3 here is CSASPGLGTEAFF. The DNA for the CDR3 is TGCAGTGCTAGTCCAGGGCTCGGCACTGAAGCTTTCTTT.

The chain recombines TRBV20-1 with TRBJ2-2; D is perhaps TRBD2 (6 bases). Germline CDR1 is DFQATT and CDR2 is SNEGSKA (reference sequence). The CDR3 extends over 13 amino acids. V was shortened by 3 bases and J by 3 bases, with 8 bases between the two germline ends. This CDR3 is CSASSGYTGELFF. The CDR3 DNA reads as TGCAGTGCTAGTAGCGGATACACCGGGGAGCTGTTTTTT.

This chain connects TRBV19 to TRBJ2-3; 12 bases are a match to TRBD2. Germline V gene lookup returns CDR1 LNHDA and CDR2 SQIVND (reference sequence). This CDR3 has 15 amino acids. V shed 7 bases and J 1 base; nucleotides not matched to a gene: 3. The CDR3 here is CASTRTSGGTDTQYF. DNA of the CDR3: TGTGCCAGTACAAGGACTAGCGGGGGCACAGATACGCAGTATTTT.

This rearrangement joins TRBV7-8 to TRBJ1-6; 7 positions match TRBD1. V was pared by 3 bases and J by 1 base, with 6 bases of the junction left unmatched. From germline, CDR1 is SGHVS and CDR2 FQNEAQ. The CDR3 is 17 residues long. The CDR3 coding sequence is TGTGCCAGCAGCTTGACAGGGACTTATTCCTATAATTCACCCCTCCACTTT. As protein: CASSLTGTYSYNSPLHF.

The chain joins TRBV19 to TRBJ2-3; TRBD2 is a possible D gene (6 bases). V shed 5 bases and J shed 0 bases, with 15 bases lying between them. Germline V gene sequence: CDR1 LNHDA, CDR2 SQIVND (reference sequence). The CDR3 is 16 amino acids. This chain's CDR3 is CASSFPGGPSTDTQYF. Here the CDR3 DNA reads TGTGCCAGTAGTTTCCCCGGGGGTCCAAGCACAGATACGCAGTATTTT. The whole variable domain, filled in from reference TRBV19 and TRBJ2-3, reads DGGITQSPKYLFRKEGQNVTLSCEQNLNHDAMYWYRQDPGQGLRLIYYSQIVNDFQKGDIAEGYSVSREKKESFPLTVTSAQKNPTAFYLCASSFPGGPSTDTQYFGPGTRLTVL.

J is TRBJ2-1 and V is TRBV7-6, with D perhaps TRBD1 (6 bases). This CDR3 has 14 residues. Trimming removed 1 base at V and 4 bases at J, with 8 bases between. The germline CDR1 and CDR2 sequences are SGHVS and FNYEAQ. This CDR3 is CASSLGTEYNEQFF. CDR3 coding DNA: TGTGCCAGCAGCTTAGGGACAGAGTACAATGAGCAGTTCTTC.

This clone was seen once. This rearrangement joins TRBV21-1 to TRBJ2-2; TRBD1, the D gene given by the table, was not confirmed from the DNA. TRBV21-1 is marked as a pseudogene. CDR3 length: 16 residues. CDR3 sequence: CASSTLTGENTGELFF. The CDR3 bases are TGTGCCAGCAGCACCCTGACAGGGGAGAACACCGGGGAGCTGTTTTTT.

The V call is TRBV18, the J call TRBJ2-5; 12 positions agree with TRBD1. V was pared by 3 bases and J by 4 bases, with 3 bases of the junction left unmatched. Germline V gene data show CDR1 as KGHSH and CDR2 as LQKENI. This CDR3 region has 15 residues. This CDR3 is CASSPQGQGAETQYF. In DNA, the CDR3 is TGTGCCAGCTCACCTCAGGGACAGGGGGCAGAGACCCAGTACTTC.

The V call is TRBV7-9, the J call TRBJ1-3; D is ambiguous. The CDR3 totals 15 residues. CDR1 is SEHNR and CDR2 is FQNEAQ in the germline V gene (reference sequence). V was cut by 4 bases and J by 0 bases, with 10 bases left in between. CDR3 protein: CASSSGAYSGNTIYF. The DNA for the CDR3 is TGTGCCAGCAGCTCGGGTGCCTACTCTGGAAACACCATATATTTT.

The chain carries TRBV19 and TRBJ1-1; D not certain. Deletions cut 4 bases from V and 6 bases from J, with 9 bases between. CDR3 length equals 12 residues. CDR1 LNHDA and CDR2 SQIVND come from the germline V gene (reference sequence). The CDR3 region has the DNA TGTGCCAGTAGTAACCGACGGGCTGAAGCTTTCTTT. Protein product: CASSNRRAEAFF.

The chain joins TRBV6-1 to TRBJ2-5; D might be TRBD2 (6 bases). V dropped 2 bases and J dropped 7 bases, with 14 bases sitting between them. This CDR3 is 14 amino acids long. CDR1 and CDR2 (germline): MNHNS, SASEGT. Written as DNA, the CDR3 is TGTGCCAGCAGTGAATCCGGCGGGACGGGGACCCAGTACTTC. The encoded protein is CASSESGGTGTQYF.

This clone was observed a few times. The J gene is TRBJ2-2, the V gene TRBV20-1, with 7 positions matching TRBD1. CDR3 length: 15 amino acids. After removal of 3 bases from V and 6 bases from J, the junction contained 10 bases not matched to a gene. CDR1 and CDR2 (germline): DFQATT, SNEGSKA (reference sequence). DNA for the CDR3: TGCAGTGCTAGTGAGACAGGGAGTGTTGCCGGGGAGCTGTTTTTT. The encoded protein is CSASETGSVAGELFF.

This chain uses TRBV11-2 with TRBJ2-7, with D possibly being TRBD1 (5 bases). The V gene's germline CDR1 is SGHAT and CDR2 FQNNGV. The CDR3 has 15 residues. V lost 2 bases and J 0 bases, leaving 11 bases between the germline ends. The DNA for the CDR3 is TGTGCCAGCAGCTTACAGGGTTTAAGCTCCTACGAGCAGTACTTC. It translates to CASSLQGLSSYEQYF.

The chain joins TRBV24-1 to TRBJ2-3; 8 bases are shared with TRBD2. The CDR3 contains 15 residues. CDR1 and CDR2 from the germline V gene are KGHDR and SFDVKD. V lost 5 bases to trimming and J lost 2 bases; unmatched junction nucleotides: 5. The CDR3 DNA reads as TGTGCCACCAGTGTCGGGAGGGGGTACACAGATACGCAGTATTTT. This codes for CATSVGRGYTDTQYF.